Listed below are T cell receptor beta chains from one sample, sequenced in a study of human T cells and chemical hapten exposure. TCRdb independently ran MiXCR on the 5' RACE reads; one entry per CDR3 protein. This sample has 70,000 to 85,000 distinct CDR3 sequences, with about 16% found just once. The receptors stem from a female donor in good health. CDR3s include the opening cysteine and the closing phenylalanine or tryptophan. A D gene is named only where the DNA matches it firmly. Clone size, where shown, is once, few, many, or a class for clones that have expanded.

v_gene: TRBV5-1; j_gene: TRBJ1-5; abundance: .; d_gene: .; CDR3nt: TGCGCCAGCAGCTTCGGGGGCGCAGACAATCAGCCCCAGCATTTT; CDR3aa: CASSFGGADNQPQHF
v_gene: TRBV28; j_gene: TRBJ1-1; abundance: .; d_gene: .; CDR3nt: TGTGCCAGCAGTTTACTTTCGCGGGAAGCTTTCTTT; CDR3aa: CASSLLSREAFF
v_gene: TRBV29-1; j_gene: TRBJ2-5; abundance: few; d_gene: .; CDR3nt: TGCAGCGGCCGACAGAACTTACAAGAGACCCAGTACTTC; CDR3aa: CSGRQNLQETQYF
v_gene: TRBV24-1; j_gene: TRBJ2-3; abundance: once; d_gene: TRBD1; CDR3nt: TGTGCCACCAGTGACCAGGACAGGGGTGATACGCAGTATTTT; CDR3aa: CATSDQDRGDTQYF
v_gene: TRBV7-4; j_gene: TRBJ2-7; abundance: .; d_gene: .; CDR3nt: TGTGCCAGCAGCTTGACTAGACTGATCGAGCAGTACTTC; CDR3aa: CASSLTRLIEQYF
v_gene: TRBV20-1; j_gene: TRBJ2-3; abundance: .; d_gene: .; CDR3nt: TGCAGTGCTAGTGTCCGCGCAGATACGCAGTATTTT; CDR3aa: CSASVRADTQYF
v_gene: TRBV27; j_gene: TRBJ2-7; abundance: .; d_gene: .; CDR3nt: TGTGCCAGCAGCAAAGAACTACTCTCCTACGAGCAGTACTTC; CDR3aa: CASSKELLSYEQYF
v_gene: TRBV6-1; j_gene: TRBJ2-3; abundance: many; d_gene: .; CDR3nt: TGTGCCAGCATGGACGCAGAGTTCTCCACAGATACGCAGTATTTT; CDR3aa: CASMDAEFSTDTQYF
v_gene: TRBV5-1; j_gene: TRBJ1-4; abundance: few; d_gene: TRBD1; CDR3nt: TGCGCCAGCAGCTCGCAGGGGGCTGAAAAACTGTTTTTT; CDR3aa: CASSSQGAEKLFF
v_gene: TRBV6-1; j_gene: TRBJ2-7; abundance: .; d_gene: .; CDR3nt: TGTGCCAGCAGTGAATTTTTGACACCCGAGCAGTACTTC; CDR3aa: CASSEFLTPEQYF
v_gene: TRBV5-4; j_gene: TRBJ2-3; abundance: many; d_gene: .; CDR3nt: TGTGCCAGCAGACGTACTAGCACAGATACGCAGTATTTT; CDR3aa: CASRRTSTDTQYF
v_gene: TRBV3-1; j_gene: TRBJ2-3; abundance: .; d_gene: .; CDR3nt: TGTGCCAGCAGCCAAGTCATAACGTATCCTAGCACAGATACGCAGTATTTT; CDR3aa: CASSQVITYPSTDTQYF